This T cell receptor beta chain originates from a study of beta chain features in type 1 diabetes. A CD45RO/CCR7/CD25/CD127/CD95/CD27 panel sorted naive, central memory, regulatory and stem cell-like memory CD4+ cells. Germline V gene data show CDR1 as GTSNPN and CDR2 as SVGIG (reference sequence). V was trimmed by 2 bases and J by 12 bases, leaving 11 bases between them. There are 11 residues in the CDR3. Only a few counts were recorded for this clone. Its antigen is unidentified. Sequencing targeted expressed TCRB transcripts, as all isolated RNA had been reverse transcribed. Method: immunoSEQ multiplex PCR; TCRdb's copy keeps in-frame clones and lacks some. Of under 400,000 clones listed, about 12% were seen once; the top ten hold about 0.01%. Study conclusions and caveats: The influence of HLA type on TCRB rearrangement stayed undetermined. The study found moderately but significantly shorter TCRB CDR3s in all four CD4+ subsets of Type 1 diabetes patients. Insertions were fewer and deletions more numerous at VDJ junctions in type 1 diabetes patients. The similarity of naive, central memory and Treg TCRB repertoires appeared greater among patients than among healthy donors.

Sequencing used naive CD4+ T cells from blood. The receptor comes from a woman under 30 with type 1 diabetes. This rearrangement joins TRBV30 to TRBJ2-1; D ambiguous. The CDR3 loop reads CAWSTLVGQFF. In DNA, the CDR3 is TGTGCCTGGAGTACCTTAGTTGGGCAGTTCTTC.